These 3 T cell receptor beta chains were sequenced from one sample in a study of cytomegalovirus exposure and HLA in healthy donors. Researchers ran the PCR with 60 Vbeta and 13 Jbeta primers. Clones were read by immunoSEQ multiplex PCR, and TCRdb kept only the in-frame ones, dropping some. In total, the table holds 60,000 to 70,000 clones. The source material was PBMCs. These receptors all stem from a man aged 30 to 45 in good health and CMV-seropositive.

The CDR3: CASSEWAGYNSGNTIYF. CDR3 nucleotides: TGTGCCAGCAGTGAATGGGCAGGGTATAACTCTGGAAACACCATATATTTT. J is TRBJ1-3 and V is TRBV25-1; tentative D call: TRBD1 (5 bases). V was pared by 1 base and J by 0 bases, with 13 bases between. CDR3 length equals 17 residues. Germline CDR1 and CDR2: MGHDK and SYGVNS.

The chain joins TRBV29-1 to TRBJ2-1; 9 bases are shared with TRBD2. V lost 7 bases, J lost 8 bases, and 9 bases stayed unmatched. CDR3 length equals 13 residues. Germline V gene lookup returns CDR1 SQVTM and CDR2 ANQGSEA. CDR3 nucleotide sequence: TGCAGCGGCTCGGGCGGGAGGGGGTATGAGCAGTTCTTC. Translation gives CSGSGGRGYEQFF.

The chain has TRBV5-1 and TRBJ2-1, with a weak D call TRBD1 (5 bases). Trimming left V 0 bases short and J 9 bases short, with 13 bases between. CDR1 is SGHRS, CDR2 YFSETQ, per germline. The length of the CDR3 is 14 residues. In DNA form, the CDR3 reads TGCGCCAGCAGCTTGGCCCGGCAGGGTGGTGAGCAGTTCTTC. It translates to CASSLARQGGEQFF.